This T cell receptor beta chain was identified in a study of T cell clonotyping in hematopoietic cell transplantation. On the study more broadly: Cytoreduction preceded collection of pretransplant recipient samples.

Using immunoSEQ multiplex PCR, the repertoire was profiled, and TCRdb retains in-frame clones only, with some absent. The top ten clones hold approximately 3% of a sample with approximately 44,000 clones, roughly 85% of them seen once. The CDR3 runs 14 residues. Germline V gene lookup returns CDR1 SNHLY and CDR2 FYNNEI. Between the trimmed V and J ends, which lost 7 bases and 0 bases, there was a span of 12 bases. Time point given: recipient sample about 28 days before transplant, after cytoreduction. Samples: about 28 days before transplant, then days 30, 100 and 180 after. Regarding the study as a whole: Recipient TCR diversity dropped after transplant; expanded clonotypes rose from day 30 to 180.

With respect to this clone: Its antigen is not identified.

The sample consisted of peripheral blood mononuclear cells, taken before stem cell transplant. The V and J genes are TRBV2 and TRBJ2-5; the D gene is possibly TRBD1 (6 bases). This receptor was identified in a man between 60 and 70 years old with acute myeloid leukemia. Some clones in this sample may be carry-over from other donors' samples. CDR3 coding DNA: TGTGCCAGCACCCCCAGGGGCAACCAAGAGACCCAGTACTTC. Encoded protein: CASTPRGNQETQYF.